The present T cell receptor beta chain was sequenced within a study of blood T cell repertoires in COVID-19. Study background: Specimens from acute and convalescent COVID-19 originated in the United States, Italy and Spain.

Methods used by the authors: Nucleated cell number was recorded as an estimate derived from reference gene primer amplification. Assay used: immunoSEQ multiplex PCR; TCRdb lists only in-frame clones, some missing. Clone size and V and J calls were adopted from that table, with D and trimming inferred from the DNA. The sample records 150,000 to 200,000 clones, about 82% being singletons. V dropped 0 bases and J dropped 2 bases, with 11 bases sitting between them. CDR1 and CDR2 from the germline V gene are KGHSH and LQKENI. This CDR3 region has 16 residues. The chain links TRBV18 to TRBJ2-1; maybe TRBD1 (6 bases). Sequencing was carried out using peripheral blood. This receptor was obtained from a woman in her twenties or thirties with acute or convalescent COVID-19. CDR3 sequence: CASSPPTGKAYNEQFF. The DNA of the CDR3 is TGTGCCAGCTCACCACCAACAGGGAAGGCCTACAATGAGCAGTTCTTC.